This T cell receptor beta chain was obtained from a study of post-analysis software for immune sequencing data (dated by TCRdb to between 2014 and 2017). Broadly, across the study: The recorded disease courses included relapsing-remitting, secondary progressive and progressive-relapsing multiple sclerosis, and some patients had no subtype annotation. The multiple sclerosis patient repertoires were compared with under 13 previously published healthy control repertoires from donors aged 6 to 25 years. A subset of samples was prepared in parallel using single-end sample barcoding, then pooled and co-amplified after Illumina adapter ligation. Overall study results and their limits: The control group was slightly older than the multiple sclerosis patient group. Compared with controls, multiple sclerosis patients had significantly lower normalized Chao1 diversity, a finding suggesting substantial peripheral T-cell clonal expansion. When samples were clustered directly using the F measure, samples prepared in the same batch co-clustered strongly, which prompted a batch-effect correction.

With respect to this clonotype: Its antigen is currently not known. No base quality values were provided; no much bigger clone lies one nucleotide off.

To demonstrate the VDJtools post-analysis software, the study profiled TCR beta repertoires from the peripheral blood of about a dozen young patients with multiple sclerosis. The multiple sclerosis patients were children and adolescents between roughly 6 and 17 years of age. The library was generated by PCR. Sequenced using an Illumina HiSeq 2500. To reduce PCR and sequencing biases, unique molecular identifiers were incorporated into the TCR beta cDNA libraries. Per 1 to 10 million input T cells, roughly 0.5 million cDNA molecules were obtained, such that each molecule approximated one T cell. Patient libraries were prepared and sequenced with the same protocol used for the earlier healthy control dataset. Within a given batch, samples were prepared together, multiplexed and sequenced on the same HiSeq lane. The paper's data handling went like this. MIGEC handled the raw barcoded reads, throwing out single-read molecular identifier groups before consensus assembly and CDR3 extraction. VDJtools was used for post-analysis of the clonotype tables, with diversity normalized by down-sampling every dataset to the smallest sample size. Repertoire overlap clustering matched CDR3 amino acid but not nucleotide sequences to correct batch-related cross-sample contamination. Starting from the raw public reads, TCRdb applied fastp trimming at Q25, assembled clones with MiXCR and retained in-frame beta chains. One record per CDR3 amino acid sequence lists the most common genes and DNA. These V and J calls are TCRdb output, not the study's own analysis. For this sample the table gives roughly 540,000 distinct CDR3 sequences, of which 34% were detected only once. Less than 6% of the sample goes to the ten largest clones.

The sequence was collected from a girl aged 2-17 years with multiple sclerosis. Specimen: blood.

The CDR3 region reads CASSQDPDGGYTF. In nucleotides, the sequence is TGCGCCAGCAGCCAAGATCCGGATGGGGGCTACACCTTC. The rearrangement combines TRBV4-1 with TRBJ1-2; the D gene cannot be resolved reliably. The germline V gene gives CDR1 as MGHRA and CDR2 as YSYEKL. Including the terminal cysteine and phenylalanine, the CDR3 comprises 13 residues. Only the CDR3 DNA stays, 39 bases, in frame from base 1. Cut back by 0 bases and 8 bases, the V and J ends lie 10 bases apart.